These 23 T cell receptor beta chains were all obtained from the same sample, sequenced in a study of tumor and adjacent non-tumor tissue in lung cancer. A modified ARM-PCR protocol with three rounds of nested PCR amplified TCRbeta. From the multiplex PCR reads, TCRdb called clonotypes with MiXCR, one entry per CDR3 protein. The table lists roughly 75,000 distinct CDR3 sequences, over 70% of them singletons. No cell sorting was done before RNA was extracted from the tissue. Sequenced input: lung tumor tissue. Receptors were obtained from a woman aged 45 to 65 with non-small cell lung cancer.

The rearrangement links TRBV11-2 to TRBJ1-1; D not certain. This CDR3 has 14 residues. CDR1 and CDR2 from the germline V gene are SGHAT and FQNNGV. The V and J ends lost 1 base and 13 bases respectively, with 19 bases between them. CDR3 region: CASSLVGQNTDVFF. The DNA for the CDR3 is TGTGCCAGCAGCTTAGTTGGCCAGAACACTGATGTTTTCTTT.

About this clonotype: Germline is not matched at one junction end, which may reflect a read error. The chain has TRBV11-2 and TRBJ1-4, with TRBD1 matching 7 bases. Looked up from germline, CDR1 is SGHAT and CDR2 is FQNNGV. The CDR3 sequence is 17 residues long. CDR3: CVSSFPEGQPSWGRLFF. CDR3 sequence (DNA): TGTGTCAGCAGCTTCCCGGAGGGACAGCCGTCTTGGGGAAGACTGTTTTTT.

Remarks on this clonotype: One end of the junction does not line up with germline, which may come from a read error. This chain joins TRBV11-2 and TRBJ2-3; 9 positions match TRBD2. In germline, CDR1 is SGHAT, CDR2 FQNNGV. The CDR3 totals 16 residues. CDR3 in amino acids: CAGSLVGGRGTETQYF. The CDR3, as DNA: TGTGCCGGCAGCTTAGTGGGCGGGAGGGGAACAGAAACGCAGTATTTT. The variable domain in full, completed from reference TRBV11-2 and TRBJ2-3, reads EAGVAQSPRYKIIEKRQSVAFWCNPISGHATLYWYQQILGQGPKLLIQFQNNGVVDDSQLPKDRFSAERLKGVDSTLKIQPAKLEDSAVYLCAGSLVGGRGTETQYFGPGTRLTVL.

This clonotype was detected a few times. It may be a read error: a sequence one base away is much more abundant. The chain uses TRBV10-2 and TRBJ1-1; no clear D. Trimming pared 4 bases from V and 8 bases from J, leaving 8 bases between. CDR1 WSHSY and CDR2 SAAADI come from the germline V gene. The length of the CDR3 is 11 residues. CDR3 sequence reads: CASSAEREAFF. In DNA, the CDR3 is TGCGCCAGCAGTGCTGAACGGGAAGCTTTCTTT.

In the case of this clonotype: This sequence may be a read error, since a much larger clone differs from it by one base. The chain combines TRBV4-2 with TRBJ2-3; D remains unclear. This CDR3 is 15 amino acids long. V shed 4 bases and J shed 10 bases, with 21 bases lying between them. Germline-derived CDR1 and CDR2 are LGHNA and YNFKEQ. The CDR3 is CASSPSIVRADAQYF. As DNA, the CDR3 is TGTGCCAGCAGCCCCTCCATAGTAAGGGCGGATGCGCAGTATTTT.

The rearrangement joins TRBV29-1 to TRBJ2-1, with D maybe TRBD2 (5 bases). Germline values: CDR1 SQVTM, CDR2 ANQGSEA. The CDR3 is made up of 13 amino acids. This CDR3 reads CCAKKREGCEQFF. The DNA for the CDR3 is TGCTGCGCCAAGAAGCGAGAGGGATGTGAGCAGTTCTTC.

This clonotype is a singleton in its sample. This chain joins TRBV10-3 and TRBJ1-1, with no clear D. V shed 6 bases and J shed 8 bases, with 16 bases lying between them. CDR1 is ENHRY, CDR2 SYGVKD, per germline. CDR3 length: 13 amino acids. This CDR3 reads CAIRDLLGSEAFF. DNA of the CDR3: TGTGCCATCAGAGATCTCCTGGGCAGCGAAGCTTTCTTT.

Ten or more counts support this clonotype. The chain combines TRBV12-3 or TRBV12-4 with TRBJ1-6, with no clear D. The CDR3 is 15 amino acids. Trimming pared 7 bases from V and 0 bases from J, leaving 10 bases between. In DNA form, the CDR3 reads TGTGCCAGCATGCGGGCGAGCTCCTATAATTCACCCCTCCACTTT. Translating it yields CASMRASSYNSPLHF.

This sequence joins TRBV29-1 and TRBJ1-1; D unresolved. The length of the CDR3 is 13 residues. Germline CDR1 reads SQVTM; CDR2 reads ANQGSEA. CDR3 in DNA: TGCGGCGCTGGCCGGCCTTTGAACACTGAAGCTTTCTTT. Its translation: CGAGRPLNTEAFF.

As regards this clonotype: This is likely a read error, given that the CDR3 carries no conserved phenylalanine or tryptophan at its end. The V and J genes are TRBV11-2 and TRBJ1-5, with a tentative D call TRBD1 (5 bases). CDR1 and CDR2 (germline): SGHAT, FQNNGV. The CDR3 is 14 amino acids. The CDR3 nucleotides read TGTACCAGCATTACGGGGCGACGAAATCAGCCCCAGCATTCT. As protein: CTSITGRRNQPQHS.

This clonotype was observed a handful of times. The junction does not match germline at one end; this may be a read error. The chain carries TRBV10-1 and TRBJ1-1, with D possibly matching TRBD1 (6 bases). This CDR3 region has 14 residues. The germline V gene encodes CDR1 WNHNN and CDR2 SYGVQD (reference sequence). The CDR3 nucleotides are TGCGCCAGCAGTCTTCAGGGGTCGAACGCTGAAGCTTTCTTT. Translating it yields CASSLQGSNAEAFF.

On this clonotype itself: Sequence at one end of the junction differs from germline and may be a read error. The CDR3 spells CGSSDGQGDTGELFF. The CDR3 nucleotides read TGTGGCAGCAGTGACGGACAGGGGGACACTGGGGAGCTGTTTTTT. The chain couples TRBV6-1 to TRBJ2-2; 10 bases match TRBD1. CDR3 size: 15 residues. The germline V gene encodes CDR1 MNHNS and CDR2 SASEGT.

About this clonotype itself: As the CDR3 is not closed by the conserved phenylalanine or tryptophan, this likely results from a read error. J is TRBJ2-1 and V is TRBV4-1, with D possibly called TRBD1 or TRBD2 (6 bases each). CDR1 and CDR2 from the germline V gene are MGHRA and YSYEKL. The CDR3 is 13 residues long. The V and J ends lost 6 bases and 9 bases respectively, with 15 bases between them. CDR3 sequence: CASSQEGDSEQFS. Here the CDR3 DNA reads TGCGCCAGCAGTCAGGAGGGGGACTCTGAGCAGTTCTCC.

Notes on this clonotype: The CDR3 does not end in the conserved phenylalanine or tryptophan, so this is likely a read error. The chain employs TRBV6-1 and TRBJ2-3, with a tentative D call TRBD2 (6 bases). The ends were cut back, 5 bases at V and 4 bases at J, with 19 bases in the middle. Germline values: CDR1 MNHNS, CDR2 SASEGT. This CDR3 is 16 amino acids long. The CDR3 protein is CASSTAPGLGADTQYY. The CDR3 bases are TGTGCCAGCAGTACAGCTCCGGGACTGGGGGCAGATACGCAGTATTAT.

This clonotype appeared a single time. At one end, the junction sequence differs from germline, possibly due to a read error. V and J are TRBV11-3 and TRBJ2-2, with D perhaps matching TRBD1 or TRBD2 (6 bases each). CDR1 SGHNT and CDR2 YENEEA come from the germline V gene. The CDR3 is made up of 14 amino acids. The CDR3 here is CASSLVGGAGKLFF. CDR3 nucleotides: TGTGCCAGCAGCCTAGTGGGGGGCGCCGGGAAGCTGTTTTTT. Drawing the rest from reference TRBV11-3 and TRBJ2-2, the complete variable domain is EAGVVQSPRYKIIEKKQPVAFWCNPISGHNTLYWYLQNLGQGPELLIRYENEEAVDDSQLPKDRFSAERLKGVDSTLKIQPAELGDSAVYLCASSLVGGAGKLFFGEGSRLTVL.

About this clonotype itself: Here the CDR3 omits its conserved ending phenylalanine or tryptophan, so a read error is the likely source. The genes are TRBV24-1 and TRBJ2-7; the D is unclear. The CDR3 length is 15 residues. Trimming cost V 3 bases and J 6 bases, with 17 bases left between them. Germline V gene lookup returns CDR1 KGHDR and CDR2 SFDVKD. This chain's CDR3 is CATSDKEQEIGEQYI. Here the CDR3 DNA reads TGTGCCACCAGTGATAAGGAGCAGGAGATTGGCGAGCAGTACATC.

This clonotype was counted a single time. The junction departs from germline at one end; a sequencing error may be responsible. The chain joins TRBV4-2 to TRBJ1-4, with TRBD1 matching over 7 bases. The CDR3 runs to 16 residues. Per the germline V gene, CDR1 is LGHNA and CDR2 is YNFKEQ. The CDR3 spells CASSPTPGQHIEKLLF. CDR3 DNA: TGTGCCAGCAGCCCAACACCGGGACAGCATATTGAAAAACTGTTGTTT.

The chain has TRBV6-5 and TRBJ1-5; maybe TRBD1 (6 bases). Germline V CDR1 and CDR2: MNHEY, SVGAGI. The CDR3 has 15 residues. Deletions cut 0 bases from V and 15 bases from J, with 21 bases between. The CDR3 spells CASSYSTGTDQRRHF. The DNA for the CDR3 is TGTGCCAGCAGTTACTCCACAGGGACGGATCAGCGCCGGCATTTT.

This sequence joins TRBV30 and TRBJ2-7; perhaps TRBD1 as D (5 bases). Germline-derived CDR1 and CDR2 are GTSNPN and SVGIG (reference sequence). This CDR3 comprises 17 residues. Between the trimmed V and J ends, which lost 7 bases and 0 bases, there was a span of 25 bases. The CDR3 loop reads CALRRFFRGSDSYEQYF. Here the CDR3 DNA reads TGTGCCTTAAGACGTTTTTTTAGGGGTTCCGACTCCTACGAGCAGTACTTC.

Comment on this clonotype: One end of the junction is discordant with germline, which a read error may explain. The chain links TRBV29-1 to TRBJ1-5, with TRBD1 identical over 8 bases. The V gene's germline CDR1 is SQVTM and CDR2 ANQGSEA. CDR3 length: 14 residues. This CDR3 is CSASRGPEDQPQLF. In nucleotides, the CDR3 is TGCAGCGCAAGCAGGGGGCCGGAGGATCAACCCCAGCTTTTT.

About this clonotype itself: Since the CDR3 does not end with the conserved phenylalanine or tryptophan, this likely comes from a read error. The CDR3 reads CSVVLAGKTDMQYL. The CDR3 DNA is TGCAGCGTTGTTCTAGCGGGAAAAACAGATATGCAGTATTTG. The rearrangement links TRBV29-1 to TRBJ2-3, with 9 bases aligning to TRBD2. The germline V gene has CDR1 SQVTM and CDR2 ANQGSEA. The length of the CDR3 is 14 residues.

Ten or more counts support this clonotype. The chain recombines TRBV4-1 with TRBJ1-6; D gene ambiguous. The ends were cut back, 8 bases at V and 11 bases at J, with 7 bases in the middle. The CDR3 is 10 residues long. From germline, CDR1 is MGHRA and CDR2 YSYEKL. CDR3 protein: CASGGTPLHF. In nucleotides, the CDR3 is TGCGCCAGCGGCGGGACACCCCTCCACTTT.

Comment on this clonotype: Germline is not matched at one junction end, which may reflect a read error. CDR3 loop: CASSILEFTVTQYF. In DNA form, the CDR3 reads TGTGCCAGCAGTATACTAGAGTTCACAGTTACGCAGTATTTT. The chain has TRBV12-3 or TRBV12-4 and TRBJ2-3; perhaps TRBD2 as D (5 bases). This CDR3 has 14 residues.